These 4 T cell receptor beta chains came from one sample sequenced in a study of beta chain features in type 1 diabetes. Study conclusions and caveats: Among all four CD4+ subsets, Type 1 diabetes patients had TCRB CDR3s that were moderately but significantly shorter.

The sequenced template was cDNA made from the entire isolated RNA. Repertoires were generated with immunoSEQ multiplex PCR, while TCRdb's copy carries only in-frame clones and drops some. The sample includes about 260,000 clones, roughly 22% seen only once; the top ten take 0.028%. Antigen specificity for these receptors is unknown. Sequenced material: naive CD4+ T cells from blood. These receptors came from a woman aged 40 to 50 with type 1 diabetes.

The rearrangement joins TRBV28 to TRBJ2-4; the D gene is possibly TRBD1 (6 bases). Germline CDR1 and CDR2: MDHEN and SYDVKM. CDR3 length: 15 residues. The germline V and J ends were trimmed by 3 bases and 2 bases, with 11 bases remaining between them. The CDR3 is CASSFPGQSKNIQYF. In DNA, the CDR3 is TGTGCCAGCAGTTTTCCCGGACAGTCCAAAAACATTCAGTACTTC.

This clone was picked up a small number of times. This rearrangement joins TRBV5-4 to TRBJ2-3; 8 positions agree with TRBD1. The germline V gene encodes CDR1 SGHNT and CDR2 YYREEE (reference sequence). The junction had 0 bases not matched to a gene; V was cut back by 0 bases and J by 3 bases. The CDR3 has 14 residues. The CDR3 DNA is TGTGCCAGCAGCTTGGGGACAGGGACAGATACGCAGTATTTT. Its protein product is CASSLGTGTDTQYF.

This chain links TRBV7-9 with TRBJ2-5; D possibly corresponds to TRBD2 (6 bases). V gave up 3 bases and J gave up 1 base, with 9 bases separating them. Germline values: CDR1 SEHNR, CDR2 FQNEAQ (reference sequence). The CDR3 length is 14 residues. The CDR3 DNA is TGTGCCAGCAGCTTGATGGGGGGCCAAGAGACCCAGTACTTC. Protein: CASSLMGGQETQYF. The full variable domain, its missing parts supplied by reference TRBV7-9 and TRBJ2-5, is DTGVSQNPRHKITKRGQNVTFRCDPISEHNRLYWYRQTLGQGPEFLTYFQNEAQLEKSRLLSDRFSAERPKGSFSTLEIQRTEQGDSAMYLCASSLMGGQETQYFGPGTRLLVL.

This clone turned up a few times. The chain links TRBV19 to TRBJ1-4; unclear D gene. Germline CDR1 is LNHDA and CDR2 is SQIVND (reference sequence). The CDR3 sequence is 12 residues long. Trimming pared 6 bases from V and 4 bases from J, leaving 6 bases between. CDR3: CASRPRNEKLFF. The CDR3 DNA reads as TGTGCCAGTAGACCGCGTAATGAAAAACTGTTTTTT.